The present T cell receptor beta chain was sequenced within a study of monozygotic twins with inflammatory bowel disease. Each CDR3 protein gets one entry in TCRdb, which reprocessed the 5' RACE reads and gives no DNA. The sample table sets out approximately 150,000 distinct CDR3 sequences. The CDR3 runs to 14 residues. The germline V gene has CDR1 DFQATT and CDR2 SNEGSKA (reference sequence). The sequence derives from a human donor with ulcerative colitis or Crohn's disease, or a healthy co-twin of an affected twin (not recorded which). The sequencing input was blood. The chain carries TRBV20-1 and TRBJ1-1. This CDR3 reads CSGFPLTENIEAFF.